Listed below are T cell receptor beta chains from one sample, sequenced in a study of cytomegalovirus exposure and HLA in healthy donors. Assay: immunoSEQ multiplex PCR; the TCRdb copy retains only in-frame clones and omits some. The table shows some 180,000 clones, with 76% occurring only once. The material sequenced was PBMCs. Receptor source: a man aged 18 to 35 in good health and CMV-seronegative. Both conserved end residues are part of each CDR3. A D gene is named only where the DNA matches it firmly. Not every row has a clone size; where given, it reads once, few, many or a size class.

size: -; V: TRBV30; J: TRBJ1-6; D: -; CDR3: CAWLRVYNSPLHF; DNA: TGTGCCTGGCTGAGGGTCTATAATTCACCCCTCCACTTT
size: -; V: TRBV11-1; J: TRBJ2-1; D: TRBD1; CDR3: CASSLGTGVHEQFF; DNA: TGTGCCAGCAGCTTAGGGACAGGGGTGCATGAGCAGTTCTTC
size: -; V: TRBV25-1; J: TRBJ1-1; D: -; CDR3: CASSWSVKTEAFF; DNA: TGTGCCAGCAGCTGGAGCGTGAAAACTGAAGCTTTCTTT
size: once; V: TRBV11-2; J: TRBJ2-5; D: -; CDR3: CASSRFDGGSQETQYF; DNA: TGTGCCAGCAGCCGTTTTGACGGGGGTAGTCAAGAGACCCAGTACTTC
size: few; V: TRBV28; J: TRBJ1-1; D: TRBD1; CDR3: CASSFFQGVVNTEAFF; DNA: TGTGCCAGCAGTTTCTTCCAGGGGGTCGTGAACACTGAAGCTTTCTTT
size: -; V: TRBV9; J: TRBJ2-1; D: TRBD2; CDR3: CASSPRGLAAYNEQFF; DNA: TGTGCCAGCAGCCCCCGGGGACTAGCAGCTTACAATGAGCAGTTCTTC
size: -; V: TRBV10-3; J: TRBJ2-3; D: -; CDR3: CAISSSHSTDTQYF; DNA: TGTGCCATCAGTTCATCCCATTCCACAGATACGCAGTATTTT
size: -; V: TRBV28; J: TRBJ2-3; D: TRBD2; CDR3: CASSLLPGLADNTQYF; DNA: TGTGCCAGCAGCCTCTTGCCGGGACTAGCGGATAATACGCAGTATTTT
size: -; V: TRBV2; J: TRBJ1-5; D: -; CDR3: CASSVDIGKQPQHF; DNA: TGTGCCAGCAGTGTGGACATTGGGAAACAGCCCCAGCATTTT
size: -; V: TRBV18; J: TRBJ2-3; D: -; CDR3: CASSPSFRDTQYF; DNA: TGTGCCAGCTCACCGAGCTTTCGAGATACGCAGTATTTT
size: few; V: TRBV7-8; J: TRBJ2-5; D: TRBD1; CDR3: CASSPMTRNRGQETQYF; DNA: TGTGCCAGCAGCCCCATGACCAGGAACAGGGGGCAAGAGACCCAGTACTTC
size: -; V: TRBV7-9; J: TRBJ2-7; D: TRBD2; CDR3: CASSFSGRTYEQYF; DNA: TGTGCCAGCAGCTTTAGCGGGAGGACTTACGAGCAGTACTTC
size: once; V: TRBV7-8; J: TRBJ2-2; D: -; CDR3: CASSPRDWRAGELFF; DNA: TGTGCCAGCAGCCCACGGGACTGGCGGGCCGGGGAGCTGTTTTTT
size: -; V: TRBV29-1; J: TRBJ1-1; D: -; CDR3: CSVDPLDSYTEAFF; DNA: TGCAGCGTTGATCCTTTGGACAGCTACACTGAAGCTTTCTTT
size: -; V: TRBV11-3; J: TRBJ2-6; D: TRBD1; CDR3: CASSPRTGDVSGANVLTF; DNA: TGTGCCAGCAGCCCTCGGACAGGGGACGTCTCTGGGGCCAACGTCCTGACTTTC
size: -; V: TRBV5-4; J: TRBJ2-3; D: -; CDR3: CASSPGAVGHTSTDTQYF; DNA: TGTGCCAGCAGCCCAGGCGCGGTGGGGCACACTAGCACAGATACGCAGTATTTT
size: -; V: TRBV19; J: TRBJ1-1; D: TRBD1; CDR3: CATRDRETEAFF; DNA: TGTGCCACTAGGGACAGGGAAACTGAAGCTTTCTTT
size: -; V: TRBV19; J: TRBJ2-7; D: TRBD1; CDR3: CASSSGQGSYEQYF; DNA: TGTGCCAGTAGTTCGGGACAGGGCTCCTACGAGCAGTACTTC
size: -; V: TRBV6-6; J: TRBJ1-1; D: TRBD1; CDR3: CATKEGAIVEAFF; DNA: TGTGCCACGAAGGAGGGGGCAATTGTTGAAGCTTTCTTT
size: -; V: TRBV10-1; J: TRBJ1-5; D: -; CDR3: CASSGADQPQHF; DNA: TGCGCCAGCAGTGGGGCTGATCAGCCCCAGCATTTT
size: few; V: TRBV7-9; J: TRBJ1-4; D: TRBD1; CDR3: CASSLGGTDANEKLFF; DNA: TGTGCCAGCAGCTTAGGAGGGACAGACGCTAATGAAAAACTGTTTTTT
size: -; V: TRBV28; J: TRBJ1-2; D: -; CDR3: CASSSRNYGYTF; DNA: TGTGCCAGCAGTTCCCGGAACTATGGCTACACCTTC
size: -; V: TRBV28; J: TRBJ2-5; D: TRBD2; CDR3: CASRPPGGAGTQYF; DNA: TGTGCCAGCAGGCCCCCGGGGGGGGCCGGGACCCAGTACTTC
size: -; V: TRBV4-2; J: TRBJ2-3; D: TRBD2; CDR3: CASSQEVAGIYTDTQYF; DNA: TGTGCCAGCAGCCAAGAAGTAGCGGGGATATACACAGATACGCAGTATTTT
size: few; V: TRBV7-8; J: TRBJ1-3; D: -; CDR3: CASSFDKSAGNTIYF; DNA: TGTGCCAGCAGCTTTGACAAGTCAGCTGGAAACACCATATATTTT
size: few; V: TRBV25-1; J: TRBJ2-6; D: TRBD1; CDR3: CASSGTGGLSGANVLTF; DNA: TGTGCCAGCAGTGGGACAGGGGGTTTGTCTGGGGCCAACGTCCTGACTTTC
size: -; V: TRBV15; J: TRBJ2-3; D: TRBD2; CDR3: CATSTLGGYSFTDTQYF; DNA: TGTGCCACCAGCACCTTGGGGGGGTATAGCTTCACAGATACGCAGTATTTT
size: -; V: TRBV6-1; J: TRBJ1-1; D: -; CDR3: CASSEAQGTEAFF; DNA: TGTGCCAGCAGTGAAGCCCAGGGAACTGAAGCTTTCTTT
size: -; V: TRBV9; J: TRBJ2-5; D: TRBD2; CDR3: CASSPRGGAMETQYF; DNA: TGTGCCAGCAGCCCACGCGGGGGGGCCATGGAGACCCAGTACTTC
size: -; V: TRBV15; J: TRBJ2-7; D: -; CDR3: CATSRGASYEQYF; DNA: TGTGCCACCAGCAGAGGGGCATCCTACGAGCAGTACTTC
size: -; V: TRBV10-3; J: TRBJ2-1; D: TRBD2; CDR3: CAIRWTSGRAGNEQFF; DNA: TGTGCCATCAGGTGGACTAGCGGGAGGGCGGGGAATGAGCAGTTCTTC
size: -; V: TRBV29-1; J: TRBJ2-1; D: TRBD2; CDR3: CSVGTSGRAANEQFF; DNA: TGCAGCGTGGGGACTAGCGGGAGGGCGGCCAATGAGCAGTTCTTC
size: once; V: TRBV15; J: TRBJ2-7; D: TRBD2; CDR3: CATSRGRTSGTYEQYF; DNA: TGTGCCACCAGCAGAGGACGGACTAGCGGAACCTACGAGCAGTACTTC
size: -; V: TRBV13; J: TRBJ1-3; D: TRBD1; CDR3: CASKLGQGSGNTIYF; DNA: TGTGCCAGCAAACTCGGACAGGGCTCTGGAAACACCATATATTTT
size: -; V: TRBV27; J: TRBJ2-7; D: -; CDR3: CASSVQGPSYEQYF; DNA: TGTGCCAGCAGTGTACAGGGTCCCTCCTACGAGCAGTACTTC
size: -; V: TRBV2; J: TRBJ2-5; D: -; CDR3: CASSGAPGGETQYF; DNA: TGTGCCAGCAGTGGGGCCCCCGGGGGAGAGACCCAGTACTTC
size: -; V: TRBV28; J: TRBJ1-1; D: TRBD1; CDR3: CASSEQGLNTEAFF; DNA: TGTGCCAGCAGCGAACAGGGGTTGAACACTGAAGCTTTCTTT
size: -; V: TRBV15; J: TRBJ1-5; D: TRBD1; CDR3: CATSRGDRGTEPQHF; DNA: TGTGCCACCAGCAGAGGAGACAGGGGAACGGAGCCCCAGCATTTT
size: -; V: TRBV28; J: TRBJ2-1; D: TRBD2; CDR3: CASWTSSRGFESFF; DNA: TGTGCCAGCTGGACTAGCTCAAGGGGGTTTGAATCGTTCTTC
size: few; V: TRBV7-3; J: TRBJ2-2; D: TRBD2; CDR3: CASSSGTRATGELFF; DNA: TGTGCCAGCAGCTCCGGGACTAGGGCCACCGGGGAGCTGTTTTTT
size: -; V: TRBV2; J: TRBJ2-2; D: TRBD1; CDR3: CASSAIGTANTGELFF; DNA: TGTGCCAGCAGCGCTATCGGGACAGCAAACACCGGGGAGCTGTTTTTT
size: -; V: TRBV6-1; J: TRBJ1-2; D: -; CDR3: CASSEADSQAYGYTF; DNA: TGTGCCAGCAGTGAGGCGGACTCCCAGGCCTATGGCTACACCTTC
size: -; V: TRBV5-8; J: TRBJ1-5; D: TRBD1; CDR3: CASSLGTGRGDQPQHF; DNA: TGTGCCAGCAGCCTTGGGACAGGGAGGGGAGATCAGCCCCAGCATTTT
size: few; V: TRBV25-1; J: TRBJ2-2; D: -; CDR3: CASGAVTRTGELFF; DNA: TGTGCCAGCGGGGCGGTGACCCGCACCGGGGAGCTGTTTTTT
size: -; V: TRBV18; J: TRBJ1-4; D: -; CDR3: CASSPGGQRQNEKLFF; DNA: TGTGCCAGCTCACCCGGTGGACAGCGCCAAAATGAAAAACTGTTTTTT
size: -; V: TRBV10-1; J: TRBJ2-1; D: TRBD2; CDR3: CASERGVGEQFF; DNA: TGCGCCAGCGAGCGGGGGGTGGGGGAGCAGTTCTTC
size: -; V: TRBV28; J: TRBJ1-2; D: TRBD1; CDR3: CASKAPGQGSYGYTF; DNA: TGTGCCAGCAAAGCCCCGGGACAGGGGAGCTATGGCTACACCTTC
size: -; V: TRBV5-4; J: TRBJ2-6; D: -; CDR3: CASSQVGRVGANVLTF; DNA: TGTGCCAGCAGCCAGGTGGGCAGGGTTGGGGCCAACGTCCTGACTTTC
size: once; V: TRBV5-5; J: TRBJ2-3; D: -; CDR3: CASSLRGGADTQYF; DNA: TGTGCCAGCAGCTTGAGGGGGGGCGCAGATACGCAGTATTTT
size: -; V: TRBV19; J: TRBJ2-1; D: -; CDR3: CASSIVRGGGHRGDEQFF; DNA: TGTGCCAGTAGTATAGTGAGGGGAGGGGGGCACCGGGGCGATGAGCAGTTCTTC
size: -; V: TRBV29-1; J: TRBJ1-1; D: TRBD1; CDR3: CSATGASNTEAFF; DNA: TGCAGCGCAACAGGGGCGTCGAACACTGAAGCTTTCTTT
size: -; V: TRBV2; J: TRBJ1-1; D: TRBD1; CDR3: CASSGEGQENTEAFF; DNA: TGTGCCAGCAGTGGGGAGGGACAGGAGAACACTGAAGCTTTCTTT
size: -; V: TRBV29-1; J: TRBJ1-1; D: -; CDR3: CSVGTIMNTEAFF; DNA: TGCAGCGTGGGGACAATTATGAACACTGAAGCTTTCTTT
size: few; V: TRBV15; J: TRBJ2-5; D: -; CDR3: CATSRDAETQYF; DNA: TGTGCCACCAGCAGAGATGCGGAGACCCAGTACTTC
size: few; V: TRBV7-9; J: TRBJ2-7; D: -; CDR3: CASSLSGGRSEQYF; DNA: TGTGCCAGCAGCTTAAGTGGGGGCAGGAGCGAGCAGTACTTC